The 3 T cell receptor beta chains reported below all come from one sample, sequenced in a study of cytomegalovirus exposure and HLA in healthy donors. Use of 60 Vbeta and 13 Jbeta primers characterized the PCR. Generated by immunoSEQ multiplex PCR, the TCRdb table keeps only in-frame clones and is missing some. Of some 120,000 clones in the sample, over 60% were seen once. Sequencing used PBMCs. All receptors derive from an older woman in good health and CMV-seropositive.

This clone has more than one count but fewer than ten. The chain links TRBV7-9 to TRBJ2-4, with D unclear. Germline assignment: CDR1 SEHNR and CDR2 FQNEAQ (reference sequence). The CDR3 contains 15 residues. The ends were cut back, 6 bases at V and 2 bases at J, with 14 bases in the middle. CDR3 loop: CASSETGVPKNIQYF. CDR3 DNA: TGTGCCAGCAGTGAAACGGGTGTTCCCAAAAACATTCAGTACTTC.

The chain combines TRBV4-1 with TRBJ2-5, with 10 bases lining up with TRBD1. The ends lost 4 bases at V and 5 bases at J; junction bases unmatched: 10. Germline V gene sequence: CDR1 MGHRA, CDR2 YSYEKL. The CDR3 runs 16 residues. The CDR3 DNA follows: TGCGCCAGCAGCCGAGATACCGGGACAGGGGTTGAGACCCAGTACTTC. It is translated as CASSRDTGTGVETQYF.

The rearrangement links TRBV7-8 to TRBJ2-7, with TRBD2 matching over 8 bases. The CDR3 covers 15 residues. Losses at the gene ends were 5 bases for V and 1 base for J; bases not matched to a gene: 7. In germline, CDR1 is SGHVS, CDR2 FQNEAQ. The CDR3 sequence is CASSPGRGGSYEQYF. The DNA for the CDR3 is TGTGCCAGCAGCCCCGGCCGGGGGGGTTCCTACGAGCAGTACTTC.